One and the same sample provided the 23 T cell receptor beta chains below, sequenced in a study of blood T cell repertoires in COVID-19 (TCRdb year 2020). Library construction relied on the immunoSEQ multiplex PCR assay. Drawn from immuneACCESS, this table holds only the in-frame rearrangements with V and J called that TCRdb kept. Clones are partly lost; checked studies trace under half to an unresolved V gene and leave the rest unexplained. Recorded for this sample are roughly 250,000 clones; 80% to 90% of them occurred a single time. The top ten hold more than 3.5% of the sample. The sample taken for sequencing was PBMCs or T cells enriched from blood (not recorded which). The receptors here all came from a woman aged 25 to 39 who had recovered from COVID-19.

This clone appeared a few times. The chain uses TRBV30 and TRBJ1-1; 9 positions match TRBD1. The J segment lost 6 bases and the V segment lost 1 base, leaving 9 bases of the junction unmatched. The CDR3 is made up of 15 amino acids. CDR1 is GTSNPN and CDR2 is SVGIG in the germline V gene (reference sequence). The CDR3 DNA is TGTGCCTGGAGTGATCCGGGACAGGGCCGCTCTGAAGCTTTCTTT. Translated, it gives CAWSDPGQGRSEAFF.

The V call is TRBV27, the J call TRBJ1-5; D not certain. The CDR3 is 14 residues long. Germline V gives CDR1 MNHEY, CDR2 SMNVEV (reference sequence). The V end lost 4 bases, the J end lost 9 bases, and 16 bases lay between the germline ends. The CDR3 reads CASSSFTNQWPQHF. CDR3 nucleotide sequence: TGTGCCAGCAGTTCTTTCACCAATCAGTGGCCCCAGCATTTT.

The chain is built from TRBV15 and TRBJ2-7; D is possibly TRBD2 (6 bases). Looked up from germline, CDR1 is LNHNV and CDR2 is YYDKDF (reference sequence). The germline V and J ends were trimmed by 0 bases and 6 bases, with 6 bases remaining between them. The CDR3 covers 12 residues. For the CDR3, the DNA is TGTGCCACCAGCAGAGAGGGGGGCGAGCAGTACTTC. As protein: CATSREGGEQYF.

The CDR3 bases are TGTGCCATCAGTCGTCAGGGGGATAACACTGAAGCTTTCTTT. The encoded protein is CAISRQGDNTEAFF. The V gene is TRBV10-3, the J gene TRBJ1-1; 7 positions match TRBD1. Germline CDR1 reads ENHRY; CDR2 reads SYGVKD. With V trimmed by 5 bases and J by 2 bases, 5 bases remained unmatched. This CDR3 is 14 amino acids long.

The gene calls are TRBV6-5 and TRBJ1-5; no clear D gene. Germline-derived CDR1 and CDR2 are MNHEY and SVGAGI. V was clipped by 2 bases and J by 0 bases, with 5 bases between them. The CDR3 runs to 14 residues. Here the CDR3 DNA reads TGTGCCAGCAGTTACGACTATAGCAATCAGCCCCAGCATTTT. This translates into CASSYDYSNQPQHF.

J is TRBJ1-1 and V is TRBV6-5; D remains ambiguous. The V and J ends lost 4 bases and 6 bases respectively, with 9 bases between them. The CDR3 totals 12 residues. The germline V gene encodes CDR1 MNHEY and CDR2 SVGAGI. The CDR3 DNA reads as TGTGCCAGCAGTTCCACAGTATCTGAAGCTTTCTTT. Translation gives CASSSTVSEAFF.

This rearrangement joins TRBV5-1 to TRBJ2-6; TRBD1 agrees at 8 bases. V lost 4 bases and J lost 2; bases outside the gene matches: 5. The CDR3 spans 16 residues. Germline V CDR1 and CDR2: SGHRS, YFSETQ. The CDR3 DNA reads TGCGCCAGCAGCCCTCAGGACAGGGCTGGGGCCAACGTCCTGACTTTC. Encoded protein: CASSPQDRAGANVLTF.

The V call is TRBV12-3 or TRBV12-4, the J call TRBJ2-1, with D tentatively TRBD1 (6 bases). The CDR3 consists of 12 residues. Trimming cost V 5 bases and J 14 bases, with 16 bases left between them. CDR3 DNA: TGTGCCAGCAGTACCCGGACAGTTTCGGAGTTCTTC. It yields the protein CASSTRTVSEFF.

The V gene is TRBV10-3, the J gene TRBJ1-2; D gene ambiguous. This CDR3 spans 11 amino acids. V was cut by 4 bases and J by 7 bases, with 7 bases left in between. The germline V gene encodes CDR1 ENHRY and CDR2 SYGVKD. The CDR3 loop reads CAISGQFGYTF. For the CDR3, the DNA is TGTGCCATCAGTGGGCAGTTTGGCTACACCTTC.

The chain is built from TRBV6-2 or TRBV6-3 and TRBJ1-3; no clear D. Per the germline V gene, CDR1 is MNHEY and CDR2 is SVGEGT. V lost 2 bases and J lost 0, with 5 bases in between. The CDR3 extends over 14 amino acids. CDR3 DNA sequence: TGTGCCAGCAGTTACGGGAGCTCTGGAAACACCATATATTTT. It translates to CASSYGSSGNTIYF.

This chain's CDR3 is CASSEQGRNTEAFF. Here the CDR3 DNA reads TGCGCCAGCAGTGAGCAGGGGCGGAACACTGAAGCTTTCTTT. The V and J genes are TRBV10-1 and TRBJ1-1; TRBD1 might be the D (6 bases). Looked up from germline, CDR1 is WNHNN and CDR2 is SYGVQD (reference sequence). The germline V and J ends were trimmed by 2 bases and 1 base, with 8 bases remaining between them. The CDR3 is made up of 14 amino acids.

The chain is built from TRBV11-2 and TRBJ1-2; D possibly corresponds to TRBD1 (6 bases). The V gene's germline CDR1 is SGHAT and CDR2 FQNNGV. Between the trimmed V and J ends, which lost 6 bases and 7 bases, there was a span of 15 bases. The length of the CDR3 is 13 residues. This CDR3 reads CASRVGRGSGYTF. CDR3 DNA: TGTGCCAGCAGGGTGGGCAGGGGATCTGGCTACACCTTC.

The CDR3: CASSGASGLLNEQFF. CDR3 bases: TGTGCCAGCAGCGGGGCTAGCGGGCTGCTCAATGAGCAGTTCTTC. The chain carries TRBV7-3 and TRBJ2-1; 8 nucleotides align to TRBD2. The CDR3 contains 15 residues. V shed 5 bases and J 6 bases; nucleotides not matched to a gene: 9. Germline loops: CDR1 SGHTA, CDR2 FQGTGA.

The chain employs TRBV10-3 and TRBJ1-1; 7 positions match TRBD1. Germline V gene lookup returns CDR1 ENHRY and CDR2 SYGVKD. This CDR3 is built from 14 residues. V shed 8 bases and J 5 bases; nucleotides not matched to a gene: 11. DNA of the CDR3: TGTGCCATCTTTGAGGGACCAGGGGGGACTGAAGCTTTCTTT. Residues: CAIFEGPGGTEAFF.

The CDR3 reads CASSGTGTSPQQYF. CDR3 DNA: TGTGCCAGCAGCGGCACCGGGACATCACCTCAGCAGTACTTC. The V and J genes are TRBV5-6 and TRBJ2-7; D might be TRBD1 (6 bases). Germline assignment: CDR1 SGHDT and CDR2 YYEEEE. Trimming removed 4 bases at V and 8 bases at J, with 19 bases between. There are 14 residues in the CDR3.

This chain joins TRBV11-2 and TRBJ1-3; TRBD1 agrees at 9 bases. This CDR3 is built from 14 residues. Germline loops: CDR1 SGHAT, CDR2 FQNNGV. Trimming at V came to 5 bases and at J to 4 bases, leaving 3 bases not matched to a gene. The CDR3, as DNA: TGTGCCAGCAGCCGGGACAGGGTCGGAAACACCATATATTTT. This codes for CASSRDRVGNTIYF.

A single count supports this clone. This chain joins TRBV19 and TRBJ1-2, with 7 bases identical to TRBD1. CDR3 length: 15 residues. V lost 8 bases to trimming and J lost 2 bases; unmatched junction nucleotides: 11. The germline CDR1 and CDR2 sequences are LNHDA and SQIVND (reference sequence). CDR3 in amino acids: CASAVPGGGNYGYTF. The CDR3 bases are TGTGCCAGTGCAGTCCCGGGAGGGGGCAACTATGGCTACACCTTC.

This clone was seen only a few times. This rearrangement joins TRBV6-2 or TRBV6-3 to TRBJ1-1; D gene unclear. The CDR3 runs to 14 residues. With 5 bases removed from V and 4 bases from J, the gap between germline ends came to 14 bases. Germline V gene sequence: CDR1 MNHEY, CDR2 SVGEGT. The CDR3 protein is CASSLLAKPTEAFF. CDR3 bases: TGTGCCAGCAGTCTCCTCGCGAAGCCCACTGAAGCTTTCTTT.

This chain joins TRBV30 and TRBJ2-5, with 8 bases matching TRBD1. Germline CDR1 GTSNPN, CDR2 SVGIG (reference sequence). Germline trimming cut 5 bases from V and 7 bases from J; bases unmatched to any gene: 9. The length of the CDR3 is 13 residues. This chain's CDR3 is CAWDRTGFGTQYF. CDR3 nucleotides: TGTGCCTGGGACCGGACAGGGTTTGGGACCCAGTACTTC.

This rearrangement joins TRBV6-5 to TRBJ2-6; no definite D call. The CDR3 is 14 amino acids. Deletions cut 11 bases from V and 1 base from J, with 12 bases between. Germline CDR1 and CDR2: MNHEY and SVGAGI. Here the CDR3 DNA reads TGTGCCGGCTCTGTATTATCTGGGGCCAACGTCCTGACTTTC. Translated, it gives CAGSVLSGANVLTF.

Only one count was recorded for this clone. This chain connects TRBV28 to TRBJ2-7; D is possibly TRBD1 (7 bases). The CDR3 is 13 residues long. The V gene's germline CDR1 is MDHEN and CDR2 SYDVKM. The ends were cut back, 8 bases at V and 5 bases at J, with 16 bases in the middle. CDR3 in DNA: TGTGCCAGCGCCAGCAGGGGGGCCAACGAGCAGTACTTC. Its translation: CASASRGANEQYF.

The rearrangement links TRBV5-6 to TRBJ1-2; 7 bases map to TRBD1. Trimming removed 4 bases from V and 4 bases from J; junction bases left unmatched: 4. Per the germline V gene, CDR1 is SGHDT and CDR2 is YYEEEE. The CDR3 contains 13 residues. For the CDR3, the DNA is TGTGCCAGCAGCACTGGACAGGCCTATGGCTACACCTTC. It encodes CASSTGQAYGYTF.

The CDR3 sequence: CASSLEEGINYGYTF. The CDR3 region has the DNA TGTGCCAGCAGCTTAGAGGAGGGAATTAACTATGGCTACACCTTC. The V call is TRBV11-2, the J call TRBJ1-2; D gene ambiguous. Between the trimmed V and J ends, which lost 0 bases and 1 base, there was a span of 9 bases. Germline CDR1 SGHAT, CDR2 FQNNGV. The CDR3 runs to 15 residues.